This TCR beta chain comes out of a study of blood T cells in healthy people across ages. Primed by a sample-barcoded 5' primer and a J-beta primer mix, a second PCR proceeded for roughly 6 to 12 cycles. From the 5' RACE reads, TCRdb called clonotypes with MiXCR, one entry per CDR3 protein. The table records 890,000 or so distinct CDR3 sequences, roughly 60% of them present only once. Between the trimmed V and J ends, which lost 4 bases and 5 bases, there was a span of 12 bases. Germline V gives CDR1 SGHRS, CDR2 YFSETQ. This CDR3 is 14 amino acids long. The TCR originated in a man aged 25 to 40 in good health. Sequences were obtained from blood. The chain recombines TRBV5-1 with TRBJ1-4, with D tentatively TRBD1 (5 bases). CDR3 coding DNA: TGCGCCAGCAGCCCCGACAGCTACAATGAAAAACTGTTTTTT. It codes for CASSPDSYNEKLFF.